This TCR beta chain was captured in a study of T cell responses to AZD1222 COVID-19 vaccine. The table came from immunoSEQ multiplex PCR; TCRdb's copy has only in-frame clones and leaves some out. The table records 250,000 to 300,000 clones, about 94% of them present only once. The length of the CDR3 is 12 residues. The germline V gene has CDR1 MDHEN and CDR2 SYDVKM. V lost 8 bases to trimming and J lost 2 bases, with 9 bases between them. This material consisted of peripheral blood, taken 28 days after the second AZD1222 dose. This TCR was recovered from an adult who received the AZD1222 COVID-19 vaccine. V gene TRBV28 combines with J gene TRBJ1-2, with D uncertain. The CDR3 region is CASRPLNYGYTF. The CDR3 DNA is TGTGCCAGCCGCCCGCTGAACTATGGCTACACCTTC.